Each of the 3 T cell receptor beta chains below was sequenced from the same sample in a study of blood T cell repertoires in COVID-19. Data came from immunoSEQ multiplex PCR; TCRdb stores just in-frame clones and leaves some out. Here the sample spans about 130,000 clones, roughly nine tenths being singletons. Sequenced sample: peripheral blood. Every receptor here comes from a man in his fifties with COVID-19, enrolled during active disease.

The V gene is TRBV13, the J gene TRBJ1-6; TRBD1 is a possible D gene (5 bases). Germline CDR1 reads PRHDT; CDR2 reads FYEKMQ (reference sequence). CDR3 size: 15 residues. V was trimmed by 1 base and J by 6 bases, leaving 10 bases between them. The CDR3 sequence: CASSLEGGVNSPLHF. For the CDR3, the DNA is TGTGCCAGCAGCTTAGAGGGAGGGGTTAATTCACCCCTCCACTTT.

Only one count was recorded for this clone. This chain links TRBV6-6 with TRBJ1-1; tentatively, D is TRBD1 (5 bases). V was shortened by 5 bases and J by 10 bases, with 14 bases between the two germline ends. Germline V gene sequence: CDR1 MNHNY, CDR2 SVGAGI (reference sequence). The CDR3 extends over 12 amino acids. CDR3 region: CASSKQGDRAFF. In nucleotides, the CDR3 is TGTGCCAGCAGTAAACAAGGGGATAGAGCTTTCTTT.

This rearrangement joins TRBV12-3 or TRBV12-4 to TRBJ2-5; D call uncertain. Trimming shortened V by 3 bases and J by 4 bases, and 6 bases separated the two germline ends. The CDR3 covers 12 residues. The CDR3 DNA reads as TGTGCCAGCAGTTTCCCCCGAGAGACCCAGTACTTC. Translating it yields CASSFPRETQYF.